What follows describes a single T cell receptor (beta chain). CDR3 length: 18 amino acids. After removal of 2 bases from V and 4 bases from J, the junction contained 12 bases not matched to a gene. Germline loops: CDR1 MNHEY, CDR2 SMNVEV (reference sequence). Profiled with immunoSEQ multiplex PCR; TCRdb holds only in-frame clones, not every one. Of hundreds of thousands of clones in the sample, 75% to 85% are singletons; the top ten hold around 0.012%. This entry comes from a study of shared T cell receptors in the human thymus. These data are also associated with another study on human thymus T cells. That report notes: Donors consisted of healthy Finnish infants (having corrective surgery for congenital heart defects). The source of the thymus tissue was resections taken during corrective heart surgery. Related studies noted strongly shared thymic repertoires across unrelated people.

This TCR was sampled from a boy younger than two with a congenital heart defect. The chain couples TRBV27 to TRBJ2-7; TRBD2 matches at 12 bases. Sequenced material: thymocytes. The CDR3 DNA reads as TGTGCCAGCAGTTTAACCCCTCAACTAGCGGGAGGTATTTACGAGCAGTACTTC. This gives the protein CASSLTPQLAGGIYEQYF.